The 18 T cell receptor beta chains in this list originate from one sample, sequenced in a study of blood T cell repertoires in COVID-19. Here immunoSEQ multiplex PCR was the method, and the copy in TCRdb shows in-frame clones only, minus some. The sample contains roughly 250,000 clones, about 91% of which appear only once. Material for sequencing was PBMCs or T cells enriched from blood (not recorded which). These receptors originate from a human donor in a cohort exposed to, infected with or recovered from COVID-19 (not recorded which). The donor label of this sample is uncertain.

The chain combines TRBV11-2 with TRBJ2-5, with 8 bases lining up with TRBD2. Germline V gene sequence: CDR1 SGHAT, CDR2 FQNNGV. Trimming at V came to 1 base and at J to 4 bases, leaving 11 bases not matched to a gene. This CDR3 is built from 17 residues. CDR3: CASSLVASGSPGETQYF. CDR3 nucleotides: TGTGCCAGCAGCTTAGTTGCTAGCGGGTCACCAGGAGAGACCCAGTACTTC.

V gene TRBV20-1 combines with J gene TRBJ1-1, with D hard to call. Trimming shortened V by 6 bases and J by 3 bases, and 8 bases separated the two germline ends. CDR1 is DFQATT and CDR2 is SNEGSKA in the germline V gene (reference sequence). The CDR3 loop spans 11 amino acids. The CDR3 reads CSAFQDTEAFF. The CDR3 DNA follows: TGCAGTGCATTCCAGGACACTGAAGCTTTCTTT.

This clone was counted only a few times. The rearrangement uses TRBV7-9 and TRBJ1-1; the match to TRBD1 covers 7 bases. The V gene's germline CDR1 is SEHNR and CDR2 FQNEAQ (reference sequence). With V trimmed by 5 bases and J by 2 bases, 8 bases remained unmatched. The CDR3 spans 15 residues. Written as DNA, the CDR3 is TGTGCCAGCAGCCCCGGGACAGCCCAAAACACTGAAGCTTTCTTT. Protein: CASSPGTAQNTEAFF.

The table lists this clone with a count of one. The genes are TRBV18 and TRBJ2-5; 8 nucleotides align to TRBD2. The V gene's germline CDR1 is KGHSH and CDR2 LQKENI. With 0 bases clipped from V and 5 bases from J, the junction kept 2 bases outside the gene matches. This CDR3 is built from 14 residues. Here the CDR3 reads CASSPPPSGETQYF. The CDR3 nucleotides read TGTGCCAGCTCACCACCGCCTAGCGGGGAGACCCAGTACTTC.

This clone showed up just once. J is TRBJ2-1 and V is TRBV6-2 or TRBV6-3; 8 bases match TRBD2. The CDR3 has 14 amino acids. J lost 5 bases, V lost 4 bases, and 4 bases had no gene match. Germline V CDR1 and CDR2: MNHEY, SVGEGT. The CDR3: CASSSGLAHNEQFF. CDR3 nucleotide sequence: TGTGCCAGCAGTTCAGGACTAGCCCACAATGAGCAGTTCTTC.

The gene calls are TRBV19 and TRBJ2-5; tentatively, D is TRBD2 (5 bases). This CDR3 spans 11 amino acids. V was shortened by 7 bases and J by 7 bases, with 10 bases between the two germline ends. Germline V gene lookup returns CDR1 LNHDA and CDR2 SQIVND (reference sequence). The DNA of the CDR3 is TGTGCCAGTAAACTAGGTGGGACCCAGTACTTC. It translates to CASKLGGTQYF.

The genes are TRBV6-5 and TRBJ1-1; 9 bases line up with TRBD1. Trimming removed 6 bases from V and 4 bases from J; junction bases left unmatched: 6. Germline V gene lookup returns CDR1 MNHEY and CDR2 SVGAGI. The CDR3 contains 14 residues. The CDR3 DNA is TGTGCCAGCAGCCATCCGGACAGGGGCACTGAAGCTTTCTTT. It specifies CASSHPDRGTEAFF.

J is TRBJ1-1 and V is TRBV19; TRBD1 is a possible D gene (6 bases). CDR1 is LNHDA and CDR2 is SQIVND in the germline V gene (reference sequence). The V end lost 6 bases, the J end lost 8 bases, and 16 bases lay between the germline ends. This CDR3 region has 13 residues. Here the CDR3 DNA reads TGTGCCAGTAGCTACTCGACAGGCCTCGAAGCTTTCTTT. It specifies CASSYSTGLEAFF. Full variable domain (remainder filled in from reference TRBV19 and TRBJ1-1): DGGITQSPKYLFRKEGQNVTLSCEQNLNHDAMYWYRQDPGQGLRLIYYSQIVNDFQKGDIAEGYSVSREKKESFPLTVTSAQKNPTAFYLCASSYSTGLEAFFGQGTRLTVV.

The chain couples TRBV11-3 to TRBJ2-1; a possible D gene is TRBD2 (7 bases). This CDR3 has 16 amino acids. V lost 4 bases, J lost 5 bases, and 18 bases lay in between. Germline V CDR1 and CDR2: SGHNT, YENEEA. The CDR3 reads CASSSFGAGANNEQFF. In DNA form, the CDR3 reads TGTGCCAGCAGCTCCTTCGGTGCGGGGGCCAACAATGAGCAGTTCTTC.

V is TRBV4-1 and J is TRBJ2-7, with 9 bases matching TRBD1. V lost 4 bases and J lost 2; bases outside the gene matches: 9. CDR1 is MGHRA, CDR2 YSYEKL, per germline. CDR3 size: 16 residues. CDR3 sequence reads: CASSRIARQGAYEQYF. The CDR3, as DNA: TGCGCCAGCAGCCGCATTGCGAGACAGGGGGCCTACGAGCAGTACTTC.

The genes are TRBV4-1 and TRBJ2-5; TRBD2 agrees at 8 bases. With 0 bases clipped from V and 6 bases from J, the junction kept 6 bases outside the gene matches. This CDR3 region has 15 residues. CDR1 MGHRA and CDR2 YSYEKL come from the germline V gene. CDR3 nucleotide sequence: TGCGCCAGCAGCCAAGAAATAGCGGGGATGAAGACCCAGTACTTC. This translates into CASSQEIAGMKTQYF.

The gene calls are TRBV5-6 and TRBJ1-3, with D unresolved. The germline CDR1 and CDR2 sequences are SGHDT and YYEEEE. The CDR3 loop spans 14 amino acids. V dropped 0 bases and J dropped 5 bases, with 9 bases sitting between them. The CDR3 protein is CASSLATARNTIYF. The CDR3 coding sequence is TGTGCCAGCAGCTTGGCAACAGCAAGAAACACCATATATTTT.

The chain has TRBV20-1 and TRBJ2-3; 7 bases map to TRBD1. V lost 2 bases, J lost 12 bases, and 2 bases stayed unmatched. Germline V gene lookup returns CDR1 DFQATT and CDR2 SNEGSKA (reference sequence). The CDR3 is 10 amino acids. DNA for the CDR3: TGCAGTGCTAGACAGGGGGTACAGTATTTT. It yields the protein CSARQGVQYF.

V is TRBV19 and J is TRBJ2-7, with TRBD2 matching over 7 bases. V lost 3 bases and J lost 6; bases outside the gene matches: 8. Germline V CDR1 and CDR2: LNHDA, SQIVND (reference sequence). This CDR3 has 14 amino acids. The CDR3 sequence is CASSILSGAGEQYF. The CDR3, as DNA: TGTGCCAGTAGTATTTTGAGCGGGGCGGGCGAGCAGTACTTC.

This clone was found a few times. The CDR3, as DNA: TGTGCCACCAGTGTAGGGCAGGGGGCAGAGACCCAGTACTTC. Amino acids: CATSVGQGAETQYF. The V gene is TRBV24-1, the J gene TRBJ2-5, with 8 bases lining up with TRBD1. Per germline, CDR1 KGHDR and CDR2 SFDVKD. The CDR3 has 14 amino acids. V gave up 5 bases and J gave up 4 bases; unmatched junction bases: 5.

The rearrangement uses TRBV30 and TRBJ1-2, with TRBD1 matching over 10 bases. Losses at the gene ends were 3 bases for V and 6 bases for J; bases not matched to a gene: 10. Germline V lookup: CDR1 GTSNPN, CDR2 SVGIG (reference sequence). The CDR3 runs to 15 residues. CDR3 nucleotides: TGTGCCTGGAGCGAGGGACAGGGGATGGTGGATGGCTACACCTTC. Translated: CAWSEGQGMVDGYTF.

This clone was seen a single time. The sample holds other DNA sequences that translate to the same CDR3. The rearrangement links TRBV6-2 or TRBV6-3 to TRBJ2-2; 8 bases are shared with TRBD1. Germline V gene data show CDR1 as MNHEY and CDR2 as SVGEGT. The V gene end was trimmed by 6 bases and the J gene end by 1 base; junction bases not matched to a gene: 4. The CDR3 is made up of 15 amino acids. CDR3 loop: CASSHGQGNTGELFF. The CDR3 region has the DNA TGTGCCAGCAGCCACGGACAGGGGAACACCGGGGAGCTGTTTTTT.

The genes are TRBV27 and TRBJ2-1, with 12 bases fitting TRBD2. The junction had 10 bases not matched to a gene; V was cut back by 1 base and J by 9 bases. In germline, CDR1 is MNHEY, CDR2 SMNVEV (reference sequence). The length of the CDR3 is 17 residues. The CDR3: CASSLYVLAGGRREQFF. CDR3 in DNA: TGTGCCAGCAGTTTATATGTCCTAGCGGGGGGGCGGCGTGAGCAGTTCTTC.